This T cell receptor beta chain was captured in a study of blood T cell repertoires in COVID-19. Across the study: Samples of COVID-19 (acute and convalescent) were obtained from the United States, Italy and Spain. The analysed material was cDNA or gDNA that came from T cells, B-cell-depleted T cells, or PBMCs.

Participants spanned ages about 18 to 90 years and resided in around 25 US areas. Assay used: immunoSEQ multiplex PCR; TCRdb lists only in-frame clones, some missing. The data contain roughly 250,000 clones, over 75% of them singletons. The CDR3 has 14 residues. Trimming pared 4 bases from V and 0 bases from J, leaving 7 bases between. Germline V gives CDR1 MNHNS, CDR2 SASEGT. This clonotype was obtained from a woman aged 18-29 years who had recovered from COVID-19. J is TRBJ1-5 and V is TRBV6-1; D gene unclear. The source material was PBMCs or T cells enriched from blood (not recorded which). DNA for the CDR3: TGTGCCAGCAGTGGGCGGGGTAGCAATCAGCCCCAGCATTTT. Translating it yields CASSGRGSNQPQHF.